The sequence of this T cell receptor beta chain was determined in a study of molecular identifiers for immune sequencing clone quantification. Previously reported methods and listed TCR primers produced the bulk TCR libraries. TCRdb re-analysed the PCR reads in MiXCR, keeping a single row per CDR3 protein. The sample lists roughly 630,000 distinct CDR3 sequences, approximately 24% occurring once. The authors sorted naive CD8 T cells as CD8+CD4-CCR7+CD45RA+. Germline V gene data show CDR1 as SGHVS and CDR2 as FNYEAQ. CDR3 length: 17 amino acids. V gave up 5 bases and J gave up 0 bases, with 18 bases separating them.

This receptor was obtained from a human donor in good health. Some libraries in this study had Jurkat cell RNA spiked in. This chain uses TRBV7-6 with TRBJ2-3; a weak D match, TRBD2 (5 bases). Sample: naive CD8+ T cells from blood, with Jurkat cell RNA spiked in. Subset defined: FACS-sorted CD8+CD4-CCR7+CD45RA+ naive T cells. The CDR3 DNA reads TGTGCCAGCAGCGGCAACGAGGGCTCCAGTAGCACAGATACGCAGTATTTT. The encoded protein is CASSGNEGSSSTDTQYF.